This TCR beta chain was retrieved from a study of patients and donors after allogeneic stem cell transplantation. Trimming removed 6 bases from V and 8 bases from J, with 11 bases in between. The CDR3 is made up of 12 amino acids. TCRdb fed the RT-PCR reads into MiXCR, producing one record per CDR3 protein. The sample has roughly 880,000 distinct CDR3 sequences, over 15% seen once. This chain connects TRBV12-3 or TRBV12-4 to TRBJ2-1, with D unclear. The sequenced material came from blood, either unsorted or a sorted T cell fraction (not recorded which). The sequence derives from a human donor who was either an allogeneic HSCT recipient or a stem cell or donor lymphocyte infusion donor (not recorded which). It is not recorded whose cells these are; they may come from a transplant donor. CDR3 residues: CASSPGNDEQFF. In DNA form, the CDR3 reads TGTGCCAGCAGCCCTGGTAACGATGAGCAGTTCTTC.